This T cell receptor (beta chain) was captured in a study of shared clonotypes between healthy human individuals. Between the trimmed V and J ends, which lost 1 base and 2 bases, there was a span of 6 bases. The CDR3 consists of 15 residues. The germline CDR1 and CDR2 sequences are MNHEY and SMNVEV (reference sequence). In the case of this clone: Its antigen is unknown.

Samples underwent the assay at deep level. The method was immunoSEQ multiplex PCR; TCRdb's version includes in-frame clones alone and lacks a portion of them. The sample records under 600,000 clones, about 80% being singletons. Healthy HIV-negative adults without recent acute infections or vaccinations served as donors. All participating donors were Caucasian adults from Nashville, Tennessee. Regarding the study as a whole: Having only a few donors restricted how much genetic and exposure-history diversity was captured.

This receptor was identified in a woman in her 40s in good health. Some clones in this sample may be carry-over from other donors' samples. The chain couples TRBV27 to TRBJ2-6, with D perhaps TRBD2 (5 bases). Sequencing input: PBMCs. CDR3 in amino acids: CASSLYGAGANVLTF. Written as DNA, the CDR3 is TGTGCCAGCAGTTTATACGGGGCTGGGGCCAACGTCCTGACTTTC. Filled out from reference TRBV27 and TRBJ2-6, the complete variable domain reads EAQVTQNPRYLITVTGKKLTVTCSQNMNHEYMSWYRQDPGLGLRQIYYSMNVEVTDKGDVPEGYKVSRKEKRNFPLILESPSPNQTSLYFCASSLYGAGANVLTFGAGSRLTVL.